The sequence of this T cell receptor beta chain was determined in a study of blood T cells in healthy people across ages. The use of a sample-barcoded 5' primer and a J-beta primer mix characterized a second PCR of about 7 to 12 cycles. TCRdb re-called the 5' RACE reads through MiXCR, storing one row per CDR3 protein. The repertoire consists of 780,000 or so distinct CDR3 sequences, with about 53% occurring once and the leading ten covering about 42%. The source of this sequence is an older man in good health. Material for sequencing was blood.

The CDR3 region has the DNA TGTGCCAGCAGTGTATTAGGGGACTACGAGCAGTACTTC. Its translation is CASSVLGDYEQYF. This chain joins TRBV28 and TRBJ2-1; perhaps TRBD1 as D (5 bases). The J call is doubtful: the DNA matches TRBJ2-7 better. CDR1 and CDR2 (germline): MDHEN, SYDVKM. This CDR3 has 13 residues.